Sequencing of this T cell receptor (beta chain) was carried out in a study of shared clonotypes between healthy human individuals. CDR3 length: 17 amino acids. V was pared by 6 bases and J by 4 bases, with 14 bases of the junction left unmatched. The V gene's germline CDR1 is WNHNN and CDR2 SYGVQD (reference sequence). Sequencing used immunoSEQ multiplex PCR; TCRdb keeps in-frame clones, though not all of them. The data contain roughly 2 million clones, around 95% of them seen just once; the ten biggest clones take up roughly 0.13%. This sequence joins TRBV10-1 and TRBJ2-3; 9 bases map to TRBD1. Sequenced input: naive CD4+ T cells sorted from blood. Subset meaning: CD45RA+ positively selected. The source is a man aged 18 to 30 in good health. The CDR3 reads CASRGPRDRVFADTQYF. Written as DNA, the CDR3 is TGCGCCAGCAGGGGGCCCCGGGACAGGGTGTTTGCAGATACGCAGTATTTT.